These 18 T cell receptor beta chains originate from one sample sequenced in a study of T cell responses to AZD1222 COVID-19 vaccine. Data came from immunoSEQ multiplex PCR; TCRdb stores just in-frame clones and leaves some out. The sample yields about 150,000 clones, approximately 92% seen once. The source was peripheral blood, collected on day 0 of AZD1222 vaccination. All receptors derive from an adult in good health.

The V call is TRBV6-1, the J call TRBJ1-1; no definite D call. The CDR3 is made up of 15 amino acids. V gave up 0 bases and J gave up 2 bases, with 10 bases separating them. Germline values: CDR1 MNHNS, CDR2 SASEGT. CDR3 sequence reads: CASSEASVGNTEAFF. The CDR3 DNA reads TGTGCCAGCAGTGAAGCGTCAGTGGGTAACACTGAAGCTTTCTTT.

The chain combines TRBV6-5 with TRBJ1-1; the D gene is possibly TRBD1 (5 bases). Germline lookup yields CDR1 MNHEY and CDR2 SVGAGI. Trimming left V 5 bases short and J 6 bases short, with 10 bases between. CDR3 length equals 12 residues. Here the CDR3 reads CASSPDNSEAFF. For the CDR3, the DNA is TGTGCCAGCAGTCCGGACAACTCTGAAGCTTTCTTT.

This chain joins TRBV28 and TRBJ1-3, with D perhaps TRBD1 (6 bases). The CDR3 length is 15 residues. Trimming left V 2 bases short and J 4 bases short, with 12 bases between. From germline, CDR1 is MDHEN and CDR2 SYDVKM. CDR3 DNA sequence: TGTGCCAGCAGTTTAGATGGGGGGCTCGGAAACACCATATATTTT. Translated: CASSLDGGLGNTIYF.

The J gene is TRBJ2-7, the V gene TRBV6-5; D is unresolved. The CDR3 contains 13 residues. V dropped 5 bases and J dropped 1 base, with 9 bases sitting between them. The germline V gene encodes CDR1 MNHEY and CDR2 SVGAGI. Here the CDR3 reads CASSPVWSYEQYF. The CDR3 nucleotides are TGTGCCAGCAGTCCTGTCTGGTCCTACGAGCAGTACTTC.

This clone came up once. The CDR3 DNA sequence: TGTGCCAGCAACCAGGGGTCTGGAAACACCATATATTTT. Its translation: CASNQGSGNTIYF. This chain uses TRBV6-6 with TRBJ1-3; D perhaps matches TRBD1 (6 bases). V lost 7 bases to trimming and J lost 1 base, with 8 bases between them. Per germline, CDR1 MNHNY and CDR2 SVGAGI (reference sequence). The CDR3 runs to 13 residues.

V and J are TRBV13 and TRBJ2-5; 9 bases map to TRBD1. The CDR3 sequence is 15 residues long. Germline lookup yields CDR1 PRHDT and CDR2 FYEKMQ (reference sequence). The V segment lost 5 bases and the J segment 2 bases; nucleotides outside the gene matches: 6. This chain's CDR3 is CASSPAGTGQETQYF. The DNA for the CDR3 is TGTGCCAGCAGCCCGGCCGGGACAGGGCAAGAGACCCAGTACTTC.

This chain joins TRBV11-2 and TRBJ1-1, with D maybe TRBD1 (5 bases). V was cut by 2 bases and J by 8 bases, with 9 bases left in between. The CDR3 covers 12 residues. CDR1 and CDR2 (germline): SGHAT, FQNNGV. The CDR3 DNA follows: TGTGCCAGCAGCTTAAGGCGGGACGAAGCTTTCTTT. Its protein is CASSLRRDEAFF. The full variable domain, its missing parts supplied by reference TRBV11-2 and TRBJ1-1, is EAGVAQSPRYKIIEKRQSVAFWCNPISGHATLYWYQQILGQGPKLLIQFQNNGVVDDSQLPKDRFSAERLKGVDSTLKIQPAKLEDSAVYLCASSLRRDEAFFGQGTRLTVV.

The CDR3 DNA reads as TGTGCCAGCAACCTACGGACAGCCGAAAAACTGTTTTTT. It encodes CASNLRTAEKLFF. J is TRBJ1-4 and V is TRBV6-6, with a tentative D call TRBD1 (6 bases). V lost 7 bases to trimming and J lost 8 bases, with 14 bases between them. The CDR3 runs to 13 residues. The V gene's germline CDR1 is MNHNY and CDR2 SVGAGI (reference sequence).

The chain uses TRBV6-1 and TRBJ1-5, with D possibly TRBD1 on 6 matching bases. CDR3 size: 16 residues. The germline gives CDR1 MNHNS, CDR2 SASEGT. V lost 2 bases and J 6 bases, leaving 17 bases between the germline ends. Here the CDR3 reads CASSEWGGSRSQPQHF. The CDR3 region has the DNA TGTGCCAGCAGTGAATGGGGGGGCTCGCGTAGTCAGCCCCAGCATTTT.

Here the CDR3 reads CASTWTSGVGDTQYF. In nucleotides, the CDR3 is TGCGCCAGCACGTGGACTAGCGGGGTCGGGGATACGCAGTATTTT. The chain carries TRBV5-1 and TRBJ2-3; 12 bases align to TRBD2. Per the germline V gene, CDR1 is SGHRS and CDR2 is YFSETQ. V was clipped by 6 bases and J by 6 bases; unmatched bases: 8. The CDR3 is 15 residues long.

The chain couples TRBV10-3 to TRBJ2-2; D may be TRBD1 (6 bases). Trimming shortened V by 10 bases and J by 1 base, and 16 bases separated the two germline ends. Germline lookup yields CDR1 ENHRY and CDR2 SYGVKD. The CDR3 runs 15 residues. The CDR3 DNA reads TGTGCCACCTACCCCGGCAGGGGGAACACCGGGGAGCTGTTTTTT. This sequence encodes CATYPGRGNTGELFF.

There are a few counts of this clone. The chain employs TRBV27 and TRBJ2-7; 10 nucleotides align to TRBD1. Germline V lookup: CDR1 MNHEY, CDR2 SMNVEV (reference sequence). J lost 3 bases, V lost 5 bases, and 4 bases had no gene match. The CDR3 covers 14 residues. CDR3 sequence reads: CASSPRTGGYEQYV. The CDR3 coding sequence is TGTGCCAGCAGTCCGAGGACAGGGGGCTACGAGCAGTACGTC.

This chain uses TRBV7-9 with TRBJ2-1, with 9 bases that match TRBD2. V gave up 1 base and J gave up 4 bases; unmatched junction bases: 5. The CDR3 covers 16 residues. Per the germline V gene, CDR1 is SEHNR and CDR2 is FQNEAQ (reference sequence). Here the CDR3 reads CASSLGVSGGYNEQFF. CDR3 DNA: TGTGCCAGCAGCTTAGGAGTTAGCGGGGGTTACAATGAGCAGTTCTTC.

The CDR3 bases are TGTGCCAGCAGCTTAAGGAGCGGGGGGTACGATGAGCAGTTCTTC. Translating it yields CASSLRSGGYDEQFF. The rearrangement uses TRBV7-8 and TRBJ2-1; 9 nucleotides align to TRBD2. This CDR3 is built from 15 residues. J gave up 8 bases and V 2 bases, and 7 bases lay outside the gene matches. Germline values: CDR1 SGHVS, CDR2 FQNEAQ. The whole variable domain, remainder taken from reference TRBV7-8 and TRBJ2-1, is GAGVSQSPRYKVAKRGQDVALRCDPISGHVSLFWYQQALGQGPEFLTYFQNEAQLDKSGLPSDRFFAERPEGSVSTLKIQRTQQEDSAVYLCASSLRSGGYDEQFFGPGTRLTVL.

This sequence joins TRBV5-1 and TRBJ1-1, with D possibly matching TRBD1 (6 bases). This CDR3 has 12 amino acids. Germline values: CDR1 SGHRS, CDR2 YFSETQ. The V gene lost 6 bases and the J gene lost 0 bases, with 6 bases spanning the gap. The CDR3 loop is CASKGVNTEAFF. The DNA of the CDR3 is TGCGCCAGCAAGGGGGTGAACACTGAAGCTTTCTTT.

The V call is TRBV27, the J call TRBJ2-7, with D maybe TRBD1 (6 bases). There are 16 residues in the CDR3. The germline V and J ends were trimmed by 5 bases and 3 bases, with 20 bases remaining between them. The germline gives CDR1 MNHEY, CDR2 SMNVEV (reference sequence). CDR3 sequence: CASSPSQGALFYEQYV. The DNA for the CDR3 is TGTGCCAGCAGTCCATCACAGGGTGCCCTTTTCTACGAGCAGTACGTC.

The rearrangement uses TRBV5-6 and TRBJ1-2; D gene ambiguous. The CDR3 has 12 residues. From germline, CDR1 is SGHDT and CDR2 YYEEEE. The germline V and J ends were trimmed by 3 bases and 5 bases, with 8 bases remaining between them. CDR3 loop: CASSSGFYGYTF. The CDR3 nucleotides read TGTGCCAGCAGCTCCGGGTTTTATGGCTACACCTTC.

As DNA, the CDR3 is TGTGCCAGCAGCCAGACCGGGACCCGACTTGGCTACGAGCAGTACTTC. This encodes CASSQTGTRLGYEQYF. The rearrangement joins TRBV14 to TRBJ2-7; TRBD1 or TRBD2 may be the D gene (5 bases each). Germline CDR1 SGHDN, CDR2 FVKESK. The CDR3 spans 16 residues. Trimming stripped 3 bases from V and 3 bases from J, with 18 bases between.